Included here is one T cell receptor beta chain sequence, with context. Primed by a sample-barcoded 5' primer and a J-beta primer mix, a second PCR proceeded for about 7 to 12 cycles. A 12-random-nucleotide template-switch adaptor tagged each cDNA molecule. TCRdb processed the 5' RACE reads anew with MiXCR; each CDR3 protein has one entry. Of 980,000 or so distinct CDR3 sequences listed, 48% are singletons. The data were taken from a study of blood T cells in healthy people across ages. CDR1 SGHRS and CDR2 YFSETQ come from the germline V gene. V lost 1 base, J lost 0 bases, and 25 bases stayed unmatched. The CDR3 loop spans 24 amino acids.

The chain is built from TRBV5-1 and TRBJ2-1; 10 bases fit TRBD2. This TCR was sampled from a man younger than 40 in good health. The specimen was blood. The CDR3 sequence is CASSLYPHWGSSGGEGSSYNEQFF. In DNA, the CDR3 is TGCGCCAGCAGCTTGTACCCCCATTGGGGTTCTAGCGGGGGCGAAGGGAGCTCCTACAATGAGCAGTTCTTC.